The rows below give T cell receptor beta chains drawn from one sample of a study of neurological immune-mediated disorders. A single record per CDR3 protein comes from TCRdb applying MiXCR to the 5' RACE reads. The table shows tens of thousands of distinct CDR3 sequences, with about 9.4% occurring only once. Sequenced: PBMCs. These receptors all come from a man aged 40-55 years in good health. Each CDR3 is given with its conserved first and last residue. The order of the fields is J gene, clone size, D gene, V gene, CDR3 DNA, CDR3 protein. D genes are given only for firm matches. Sizes are listed as how often the clone was seen (once, few, many) or a class if it is expanded.

TRBJ1-2 many - TRBV27 TGTGCCAGCAGTCCCGCCCTTCCCGGAGGCTATGGCTACACCTTC CASSPALPGGYGYTF
TRBJ2-7 many TRBD2 TRBV5-6 TGTGCCAGCTCTTCTACTAGCGGGGTCTCCTACGAGCAGTACTTC CASSSTSGVSYEQYF
TRBJ2-3 many TRBD1 TRBV20-1 TGCAGTGCTAGAGGACGGACAGGCCGAGCGTTGGGTACGCAGTATTTT CSARGRTGRALGTQYF
TRBJ2-4 many - TRBV6-2/TRBV6-3 TGTGCCAGCAGGGGGGCGTCAGAAAACATTCAGTACTTC CASRGASENIQYF
TRBJ2-7 many - TRBV7-9 TGTGCCAGCAGCTTCGGCGACATGCACTTC CASSFGDMHF
TRBJ1-2 many TRBD1 TRBV7-9 TGTGCCAGCAGCTCACCGGGACAGGGGTACTATGGCTACACCTTC CASSSPGQGYYGYTF
TRBJ2-7 many - TRBV5-5 TGTGCCAGCATCAGCCTCCAGACAGGAGAGTTGGAGCAGTACTTC CASISLQTGELEQYF
TRBJ2-5 many - TRBV13 TGTGCCAGCAGCTTAGGCCCCGTTCTTGAGACCCAGTACTTC CASSLGPVLETQYF
TRBJ2-3 few - TRBV19 TGTGCCAGTACAATAGGTCGGGAGACAGATACGCAGTATTTT CASTIGRETDTQYF
TRBJ2-1 many - TRBV25-1 TGTGCCAGCAGCGGGAGTCACCAGGTGATCAATGAGCAGTTCTTC CASSGSHQVINEQFF
TRBJ1-3 few - TRBV18 TGTGCCAGCTCGCTCGCGACAGCCTCTGGAAACACCATATATTTT CASSLATASGNTIYF
TRBJ2-7 many TRBD2 TRBV11-2 TGTGCCAGCAGGGGACTAGCTTCCTACGAGCAGTACTTC CASRGLASYEQYF
TRBJ1-1 many - TRBV6-6 TGTGCCAGCAGTTTAGACAGACGCGACGCTTTCTTT CASSLDRRDAFF
TRBJ1-1 many - TRBV5-1 TGCGCCAGCACGGCGGAAATGAACACTGAAGCTTTCTTT CASTAEMNTEAFF
TRBJ2-7 many TRBD1 TRBV6-6 TGTGCCAGCAGAGGACCGGGACAGGGAATAGGCGAGCAGTACTTC CASRGPGQGIGEQYF
TRBJ2-1 many TRBD2 TRBV12-3/TRBV12-4 TGTGCCAGCATGCGGGGGGGCCACAATGAGCAGTTCTTC CASMRGGHNEQFF
TRBJ2-2 many TRBD2 TRBV5-1 TGCGCCAGCAAGAGGGGACTATCGAACACCGGGGAGCTGTTTTTT CASKRGLSNTGELFF
TRBJ2-3 many TRBD1 TRBV11-2 TGTGCCAGCAGCCACATCACAGGGGGACGAGATACGCAGTATTTT CASSHITGGRDTQYF
TRBJ1-4 many - TRBV11-2 TGTGCCAGCAGCCCAGGGTTAGGGTTAAATGAAAAACTGTTTTTT CASSPGLGLNEKLFF
TRBJ2-3 many - TRBV5-1 TGCGCCAGCAGGCCAGACTGGCCTCGGGAAGATACGCAGTATTTT CASRPDWPREDTQYF
TRBJ2-3 many TRBD1 TRBV5-5 TGTGCCAGCAGCTTGGTTGGGACAGGGTGGGTAGATACGCAGTATTTT CASSLVGTGWVDTQYF
TRBJ1-1 few TRBD1 TRBV6-5 TGTGCCAGCAGCCAAATGACAGGGGGAGGGAGGACTGAAGCTTTCTTT CASSQMTGGGRTEAFF